This T cell receptor beta chain was sequenced for a study of blood T cells in healthy people across ages. Next came a second PCR, run for about 7 to 12 cycles, which used a sample-barcoded 5' primer along with a J-beta primer mix. One entry per CDR3 protein, called by TCRdb with MiXCR from the 5' RACE reads. The table lists approximately 780,000 distinct CDR3 sequences, approximately 24% of them singletons, with 3% in the top ten. This clonotype showed up just a few times. A read error may account for a junction end that differs from germline. These same records also appear under a second study, on T cells of mothers and their children.

The material sequenced was blood. This TCR came from a boy younger than 18 in good health.

In DNA form, the CDR3 reads TGCGCCAGCAAGTCCCAGGGGAACACTGAAGCTTCCTTT. Amino acids: CASKSQGNTEASF. The J gene is TRBJ1-1, the V gene TRBV5-1, with a weak D call TRBD1 (6 bases). Germline V gives CDR1 SGHRS, CDR2 YFSETQ. The CDR3 totals 13 residues.